These 28 T cell receptor beta chains originate from one sample sequenced in a study of OX40 agonist ivuxolimab in advanced cancers. Profiled with immunoSEQ multiplex PCR; TCRdb holds only in-frame clones, not every one. Of about 89,000 clones listed, approximately 91% are singletons. The specimen was CD4+ or CD8+ T cells sorted from blood, collected in a trial of the OX40 agonist ivuxolimab. All receptors derive from an adult with an advanced solid tumor such as melanoma, head and neck, liver or kidney cancer.

The CDR3 nucleotides are TGTGCCATCAGTGGGGGTAGGGACCTCTCTGGAAACACCATATATTTT. Amino acids: CAISGGRDLSGNTIYF. The J gene is TRBJ1-3, the V gene TRBV10-3, with D maybe TRBD1 (5 bases). This CDR3 spans 16 amino acids. Deletions cut 4 bases from V and 0 bases from J, with 13 bases between. The germline V gene has CDR1 ENHRY and CDR2 SYGVKD.

This clone was detected only a few times. The chain carries TRBV15 and TRBJ2-2, with D possibly being TRBD1 (6 bases). V shed 1 base and J shed 4 bases, with 7 bases lying between them. The CDR3 extends over 14 amino acids. Germline assignment: CDR1 LNHNV and CDR2 YYDKDF (reference sequence). Here the CDR3 reads CATSRVQGTGELFF. CDR3 bases: TGTGCCACCAGCAGAGTACAGGGCACCGGGGAGCTGTTTTTT.

V usage is TRBV7-9 and J usage is TRBJ2-7, with D possibly being TRBD1 (6 bases). Trimming removed 2 bases from V and 2 bases from J, with 7 bases in between. The CDR3 sequence is 13 residues long. Germline values: CDR1 SEHNR, CDR2 FQNEAQ (reference sequence). The CDR3 loop reads CASSLTGPYEQYF. The CDR3 DNA is TGTGCCAGCAGCTTAACAGGGCCCTACGAGCAGTACTTC. Variable domain in full (rest from reference TRBV7-9 and TRBJ2-7): DTGVSQNPRHKITKRGQNVTFRCDPISEHNRLYWYRQTLGQGPEFLTYFQNEAQLEKSRLLSDRFSAERPKGSFSTLEIQRTEQGDSAMYLCASSLTGPYEQYFGPGTRLTVT.

This chain joins TRBV10-2 and TRBJ1-2; TRBD1 is a possible D gene (5 bases). This CDR3 comprises 12 residues. The germline V gene has CDR1 WSHSY and CDR2 SAAADI. CDR3 amino acids: CASSGPNYGYTF. CDR3 sequence (DNA): TGCGCAAGCTCAGGGCCTAACTATGGCTACACCTTC.

This clone was detected a few times. The chain recombines TRBV5-1 with TRBJ1-2; tentatively, D is TRBD1 (5 bases). Germline loops: CDR1 SGHRS, CDR2 YFSETQ. V dropped 2 bases and J dropped 9 bases, with 11 bases sitting between them. The CDR3 length is 12 residues. CDR3 coding DNA: TGCGCCAGCAGCTTACCGACAGAGAGCTACACCTTC. This codes for CASSLPTESYTF. Together with reference TRBV5-1 and TRBJ1-2, the CDR3 gives the full variable domain: KAGVTQTPRYLIKTRGQQVTLSCSPISGHRSVSWYQQTPGQGLQFLFEYFSETQRNKGNFPGRFSGRQFSNSRSEMNVSTLELGDSALYLCASSLPTESYTFGSGTRLTVV.

The chain employs TRBV6-5 and TRBJ1-5; 11 bases agree with TRBD1. Per germline, CDR1 MNHEY and CDR2 SVGAGI. J was trimmed by 2 bases and V by 6 bases; bases with no gene match: 3. This CDR3 has 15 residues. The CDR3: CASRRTGGGNQPQHF. Here the CDR3 DNA reads TGTGCCAGCAGAAGGACAGGGGGCGGCAATCAGCCCCAGCATTTT.

The V call is TRBV27, the J call TRBJ1-2; weak D call: TRBD1 (6 bases). This CDR3 is 13 amino acids long. Trimming cost V 5 bases and J 9 bases, with 16 bases left between them. Germline V gene lookup returns CDR1 MNHEY and CDR2 SMNVEV (reference sequence). CDR3 sequence reads: CASSPMTRDSYTF. The DNA for the CDR3 is TGTGCCAGCAGTCCCATGACCAGGGACAGCTACACCTTC.

This chain uses TRBV7-8 with TRBJ2-3; 8 bases are a match to TRBD2. This CDR3 contains 16 residues. V trimming: 0 bases; J trimming: 0 bases; junction bases outside the gene matches: 2. Germline V gene sequence: CDR1 SGHVS, CDR2 FQNEAQ. The CDR3 DNA sequence: TGTGCCAGCAGCTTAGCCACTAGCGGCAGCACAGATACGCAGTATTTT. Amino acid sequence: CASSLATSGSTDTQYF.

This chain uses TRBV6-1 with TRBJ1-4; unclear D gene. Per the germline V gene, CDR1 is MNHNS and CDR2 is SASEGT. The length of the CDR3 is 14 residues. The V gene lost 6 bases and the J gene lost 8 bases, with 16 bases spanning the gap. The CDR3 spells CASRERASGEKLFF. CDR3 coding DNA: TGTGCCAGCAGGGAGAGGGCGAGCGGAGAAAAACTGTTTTTT.

The chain joins TRBV11-2 to TRBJ1-1, with D uncertain. The germline V and J ends were trimmed by 5 bases and 1 base, with 11 bases remaining between them. Looked up from germline, CDR1 is SGHAT and CDR2 is FQNNGV. CDR3 size: 14 residues. The CDR3: CASSDGRRNTEAFF. The CDR3 DNA sequence: TGTGCCAGCAGCGACGGACGTAGGAACACTGAAGCTTTCTTT.

V usage is TRBV18 and J usage is TRBJ1-1; weak D call: TRBD1 (6 bases). The germline V gene has CDR1 KGHSH and CDR2 LQKENI. Trimming stripped 6 bases from V and 8 bases from J, with 13 bases between. This CDR3 contains 12 residues. CDR3 nucleotides: TGTGCCAGCTCCCTCCGCCAGGGGGAAGCTTTCTTT. It translates to CASSLRQGEAFF.

The chain is built from TRBV4-2 and TRBJ1-1; D not resolved. This CDR3 is 14 amino acids long. Trimming left V 1 base short and J 3 bases short, with 9 bases between. CDR1 is LGHNA, CDR2 YNFKEQ, per germline. CDR3 in DNA: TGTGCCAGCAGCCAAGGAATGCAGGACACTGAAGCTTTCTTT. This encodes CASSQGMQDTEAFF.

The chain employs TRBV19 and TRBJ1-3, with a tentative D call TRBD1 (6 bases). Germline CDR1 LNHDA, CDR2 SQIVND (reference sequence). The CDR3 contains 16 residues. Trimming took 3 bases from V and 3 from J, leaving 15 bases between them. The CDR3 sequence: CASSMGTGKSGNTIYF. The DNA for the CDR3 is TGTGCCAGTAGTATGGGCACAGGGAAGAGTGGAAACACCATATATTTT.

The chain joins TRBV12-5 to TRBJ1-1; possibly TRBD1 for D (5 bases). The CDR3 loop spans 17 amino acids. With 5 bases removed from V and 3 bases from J, the gap between germline ends came to 22 bases. CDR1 and CDR2 from the germline V gene are LGHNT and FRNRAP. Written as DNA, the CDR3 is TGTGCTAGTGGTCGGTACTTGGGGCAGACGTGGGACACTGAAGCTTTCTTT. Translation gives CASGRYLGQTWDTEAFF.

This chain links TRBV5-4 with TRBJ2-7; D call uncertain. Between the trimmed V and J ends, which lost 0 bases and 2 bases, there was a span of 6 bases. CDR1 and CDR2 (germline): SGHNT, YYREEE (reference sequence). The CDR3 has 13 residues. CDR3 nucleotide sequence: TGTGCCAGCAGCTTGGGTGAGGCCTACGAGCAGTACTTC. Translation: CASSLGEAYEQYF.

This chain uses TRBV27 with TRBJ1-1; 9 bases agree with TRBD1. The ends lost 3 bases at V and 7 bases at J; junction bases unmatched: 3. There are 13 residues in the CDR3. Germline CDR1 and CDR2: MNHEY and SMNVEV (reference sequence). CDR3 in amino acids: CASSFQDRGEAFF. DNA for the CDR3: TGTGCCAGCAGTTTCCAGGACAGGGGTGAAGCTTTCTTT.

This chain links TRBV4-1 with TRBJ2-2; D ambiguous. The CDR3 consists of 14 residues. Germline CDR1 reads MGHRA; CDR2 reads YSYEKL. Trimming removed 0 bases from V and 6 bases from J, with 8 bases in between. The CDR3 DNA is TGCGCCAGCAGCCAAGATCGGCAGGCCGGGGAGCTGTTTTTT. Its translation: CASSQDRQAGELFF.

The J gene is TRBJ2-3, the V gene TRBV18; D is unresolved. Germline V gives CDR1 KGHSH, CDR2 LQKENI. The V end lost 6 bases, the J end lost 9 bases, and 13 bases lay between the germline ends. The CDR3 is made up of 12 amino acids. The CDR3, as DNA: TGTGCCAGCTCGCCCGAGACCTACACGCAGTATTTT. Translating it yields CASSPETYTQYF.

The CDR3 nucleotides read TGTGCCAGCTCACCAAATTGGGGGGGCTCCTACAATGAGCAGTTCTTC. It specifies CASSPNWGGSYNEQFF. J is TRBJ2-1 and V is TRBV18, with 7 bases identical to TRBD2. This CDR3 region has 16 residues. Trimming at V came to 2 bases and at J to 0 bases, leaving 4 bases not matched to a gene. The germline V gene has CDR1 KGHSH and CDR2 LQKENI.

The J gene is TRBJ1-2, the V gene TRBV23-1, with 10 bases aligning to TRBD1. TRBV23-1 is labeled an ORF, and its function is uncertain. This CDR3 has 18 residues. The junction had 16 bases not matched to a gene; V was cut back by 6 bases and J by 3 bases. The CDR3 reads CASSHRPGTGASDYGYTF. DNA of the CDR3: TGCGCCAGCAGCCATCGCCCCGGGACAGGGGCTTCTGACTATGGCTACACCTTC.

The chain joins TRBV4-1 to TRBJ1-6; 7 positions agree with TRBD1. Germline V gene lookup returns CDR1 MGHRA and CDR2 YSYEKL. The CDR3 extends over 16 amino acids. V trimming: 0 bases; J trimming: 9 bases; junction bases outside the gene matches: 8. DNA for the CDR3: TGCGCCAGCAGCCAAGATGGCGGACAGGTCGGTTCACCCCTCCACTTT. This gives the protein CASSQDGGQVGSPLHF.

This clone occurred a few times. V is TRBV29-1 and J is TRBJ1-1; 7 bases match TRBD1. The CDR3 has 13 residues. V trimming: 5 bases; J trimming: 0 bases; junction bases outside the gene matches: 3. CDR1 SQVTM and CDR2 ANQGSEA come from the germline V gene. The CDR3 region is CSVCRGLNTEAFF. CDR3 sequence (DNA): TGCAGCGTTTGCAGGGGGTTGAACACTGAAGCTTTCTTT. The full variable domain, in which reference TRBV29-1 and TRBJ1-1 provide the parts outside the CDR3, is SAVISQKPSRDICQRGTSLTIQCQVDSQVTMMFWYRQQPGQSLTLIATANQGSEATYESGFVIDKFPISRPNLTFSTLTVSNMSPEDSSIYLCSVCRGLNTEAFFGQGTRLTVV.

The gene calls are TRBV6-5 and TRBJ2-1; TRBD2 aligns across 9 bases. V lost 8 bases and J lost 2; bases outside the gene matches: 7. The CDR3 contains 15 residues. CDR1 and CDR2 (germline): MNHEY, SVGAGI. The CDR3 DNA follows: TGTGCCAGCCAGCCGGGACTAGCTCCCTACAATGAGCAGTTCTTC. It encodes CASQPGLAPYNEQFF.

V gene TRBV10-1 combines with J gene TRBJ2-1; TRBD2 agrees at 10 bases. CDR1 WNHNN and CDR2 SYGVQD come from the germline V gene (reference sequence). The CDR3 covers 17 residues. Trimming cost V 10 bases and J 1 base; bases outside gene matches: 13. CDR3: CANHRPRTSGSYNEQFF. Written as DNA, the CDR3 is TGCGCCAACCACCGGCCCAGGACTAGCGGATCCTACAATGAGCAGTTCTTC.

The chain combines TRBV10-3 with TRBJ2-3; 7 bases agree with TRBD2. There are 16 residues in the CDR3. Germline V lookup: CDR1 ENHRY, CDR2 SYGVKD. The J segment lost 0 bases and the V segment lost 4 bases, leaving 7 bases of the junction unmatched. CDR3 sequence (DNA): TGTGCCATCAGTGGAACAACTAGCGTTAGCACAGATACGCAGTATTTT. The encoded protein is CAISGTTSVSTDTQYF.

The table lists this clone with a count of one. This sequence joins TRBV18 and TRBJ1-1; D gene uncertain. This CDR3 comprises 15 residues. V dropped 5 bases and J dropped 0 bases, with 13 bases sitting between them. Germline V CDR1 and CDR2: KGHSH, LQKENI. CDR3: CASSDYQGMNTEAFF. CDR3 DNA: TGTGCCAGCTCAGACTACCAAGGGATGAACACTGAAGCTTTCTTT.

This chain joins TRBV6-6 and TRBJ1-1; D is ambiguous. This CDR3 has 13 residues. Germline CDR1 is MNHNY and CDR2 is SVGAGI (reference sequence). V was clipped by 4 bases and J by 4 bases, with 10 bases between them. The CDR3 DNA reads as TGTGCCAGCAGTTGGGAAAGTTCCACTGAAGCTTTCTTT. Its translation: CASSWESSTEAFF.

V and J are TRBV15 and TRBJ1-5; 9 bases match TRBD1. Looked up from germline, CDR1 is LNHNV and CDR2 is YYDKDF (reference sequence). This CDR3 spans 15 amino acids. Trimming removed 3 bases from V and 5 bases from J; junction bases left unmatched: 5. The DNA for the CDR3 is TGTGCCACCAGCAGCGCGGACAGGGGAGATCAGCCCCAGCATTTT. Encoded protein: CATSSADRGDQPQHF. The entire variable domain, with the rest obtained from reference TRBV15 and TRBJ1-5, is as follows: DAMVIQNPRYQVTQFGKPVTLSCSQTLNHNVMYWYQQKSSQAPKLLFHYYDKDFNNEADTPDNFQSRRPNTSFCFLDIRSPGLGDTAMYLCATSSADRGDQPQHFGDGTRLSIL.